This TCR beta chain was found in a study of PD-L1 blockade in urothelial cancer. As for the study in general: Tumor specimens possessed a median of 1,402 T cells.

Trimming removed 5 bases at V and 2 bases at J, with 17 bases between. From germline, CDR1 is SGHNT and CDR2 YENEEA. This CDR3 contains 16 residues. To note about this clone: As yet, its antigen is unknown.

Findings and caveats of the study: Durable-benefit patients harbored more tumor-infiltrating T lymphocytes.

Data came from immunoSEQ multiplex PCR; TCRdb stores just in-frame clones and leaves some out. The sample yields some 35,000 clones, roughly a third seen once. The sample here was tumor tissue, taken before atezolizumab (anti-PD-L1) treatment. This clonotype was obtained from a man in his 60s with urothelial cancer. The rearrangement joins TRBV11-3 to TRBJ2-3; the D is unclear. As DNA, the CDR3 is TGTGCCAGCAGCCAAGGTGTTAAGAGAGTCACAGATACGCAGTATTTT. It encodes CASSQGVKRVTDTQYF. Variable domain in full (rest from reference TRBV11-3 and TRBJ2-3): EAGVVQSPRYKIIEKKQPVAFWCNPISGHNTLYWYLQNLGQGPELLIRYENEEAVDDSQLPKDRFSAERLKGVDSTLKIQPAELGDSAVYLCASSQGVKRVTDTQYFGPGTRLTVL.